These T cell receptor beta chains were read from a single sample in a study of vaccination and CD4 T cells after COVID-19. Their recognized antigens are unknown. TCRdb ran MiXCR on the PCR reads and lists one entry per CDR3 protein. The table records 13,000 or so distinct CDR3 sequences, around 45% of them present only once. Specimen: CD4+ T cells from blood, cultured in vitro, collected after SARS-CoV-2 vaccination. The receptors stem from a human donor who had recovered from COVID-19. Each CDR3 is given with its conserved first and last residue. A D gene is named only where the DNA matches it firmly. Not every row has a clone size; where given, it reads once, few, many or a size class.

>TRBV24-1|few|TRBD1|TRBJ2-3
CATGQDTDTQYF
TGTGCCACTGGACAGGACACAGATACGCAGTATTTT
>TRBV7-3|.|.|TRBJ1-6
CASSSSGPGSNSPLHF
TGTGCCAGCAGCTCTTCAGGACCGGGCTCCAATTCACCCCTCCACTTT
>TRBV20-1|few|.|TRBJ1-5
CSARSGRYSNQPQHF
TGCAGTGCTAGATCGGGACGGTATAGCAATCAGCCCCAGCATTTT
>TRBV20-1|.|TRBD2|TRBJ2-7
CSARLAGGGHEQYF
TGCAGTGCCAGACTAGCGGGAGGGGGCCACGAGCAGTACTTC
>TRBV9|.|.|TRBJ1-2
CASSDDHTHGYTF
TGTGCCAGCAGCGATGACCATACGCATGGCTACACCTTC
>TRBV20-1|.|TRBD1|TRBJ1-5
CSARAATGGHQPQHF
TGCAGTGCTAGAGCAGCGACAGGGGGCCATCAGCCCCAGCATTTT
>TRBV19|few|.|TRBJ1-2
CASSSLSPIGYGYTF
TGTGCCAGTAGTAGTCTCAGTCCGATCGGCTATGGCTACACCTTC
>TRBV6-1|.|TRBD1|TRBJ2-2
CATRGRTGGTGELFF
TGTGCCACAAGAGGAAGGACAGGGGGGACCGGGGAGCTGTTTTTT
>TRBV7-2|.|.|TRBJ1-4
CASSPRGEKLFF
TGTGCCAGCAGCCCACGAGGGGAAAAACTGTTTTTT
>TRBV28|few|TRBD1|TRBJ2-7
CASSPNRGRSDEQYF
TGTGCCAGCAGTCCCAACAGGGGCAGGAGTGACGAGCAGTACTTC
>TRBV20-1|.|.|TRBJ1-6
CSARGQEAMTPLHF
TGCAGTGCTAGAGGACAGGAGGCGATGACACCCCTCCACTTT
>TRBV9|.|.|TRBJ2-1
CASSVDPRGRSNEQFF
TGTGCCAGCAGCGTAGATCCGCGTGGTCGATCCAATGAGCAGTTCTTC
>TRBV18|.|TRBD2|TRBJ2-5
CASSPLAGVAETQYF
TGTGCCAGCTCACCACTAGCGGGAGTTGCCGAGACCCAGTACTTC
>TRBV19|.|TRBD1|TRBJ1-5
CASSIGHSGQGIYQPQHF
TGTGCCAGTAGTATAGGCCATTCGGGACAGGGCATATATCAGCCCCAGCATTTT
>TRBV6-2/TRBV6-3|.|.|TRBJ1-2
CASSRPTAGSDGYTF
TGTGCCAGCAGCCGCCCGACAGCGGGGAGTGATGGCTACACCTTC
>TRBV19|.|TRBD1|TRBJ2-7
CASSKGTGAAYEQYF
TGTGCCAGTAGTAAGGGGACAGGGGCGGCCTACGAGCAGTACTTC
>TRBV20-1|.|TRBD2|TRBJ2-1
CSARDGLAGYNEQFF
TGCAGTGCTAGAGATGGACTAGCGGGGTACAATGAGCAGTTCTTC
>TRBV7-9|.|TRBD1|TRBJ1-3
CASSKPGQGLYSGNTIYF
TGTGCCAGCAGCAAACCGGGACAGGGGTTATACTCTGGAAACACCATATATTTT
>TRBV10-3|few|TRBD2|TRBJ2-3
CAIKAGRGADTQYF
TGTGCCATCAAAGCGGGGCGCGGGGCAGATACGCAGTATTTT
>TRBV20-1|.|.|TRBJ1-5
CSARSLSGNQPQHF
TGCAGTGCTAGAAGCCTCTCGGGCAATCAGCCCCAGCATTTT
>TRBV5-1|.|TRBD1|TRBJ1-6
CASSLTTGKSKNSPLHF
TGCGCCAGCAGCCTCACGACAGGGAAATCCAAAAATTCACCCCTCCACTTT
>TRBV25-1|few|.|TRBJ2-1
CASSDRRYNHSSYNEQFF
TGTGCCAGCAGTGATCGACGATACAACCATAGCTCCTACAATGAGCAGTTCTTC
>TRBV6-2/TRBV6-3|.|TRBD1|TRBJ1-2
CASRRGQGVYGYTF
TGTGCCAGCAGGAGGGGACAGGGGGTCTATGGCTACACCTTC
>TRBV19|.|TRBD1|TRBJ1-2
CASSTVPGQGRSGYTF
TGTGCCAGTAGTACTGTCCCGGGACAGGGTCGGTCTGGCTACACCTTC
>TRBV30|once|.|TRBJ1-2
CAWSPGDYGYTF
TGTGCCTGGAGCCCAGGGGATTATGGCTACACCTTC
>TRBV25-1|.|.|TRBJ1-1
CASRDGDNTEAFF
TGTGCCAGCAGAGACGGAGACAACACTGAAGCTTTCTTT
>TRBV10-3|.|.|TRBJ1-3
CAIERIKDSGNTIYF
TGTGCCATCGAACGGATCAAAGATTCTGGAAACACCATATATTTT
>TRBV2|few|TRBD2|TRBJ2-1
CASTEPSGNYNEQFF
TGTGCCAGCACCGAGCCTAGCGGGAACTACAATGAGCAGTTCTTC
>TRBV10-3|.|.|TRBJ2-1
CAISDGGPFGYNEQFF
TGTGCCATCAGTGACGGGGGGCCGTTCGGGTACAATGAGCAGTTCTTC
>TRBV7-6|.|.|TRBJ2-7
CASSLGQGAYEQYF
TGTGCCAGCAGCTTGGGGCAGGGTGCCTACGAGCAGTACTTC
>TRBV7-9|.|.|TRBJ2-5
CASSLGRVEETQYF
TGTGCCAGCAGCTTAGGCAGGGTGGAAGAGACCCAGTACTTC
>TRBV19|few|.|TRBJ1-1
CASSIVGSTTEAFF
TGTGCCAGTAGTATAGTGGGGTCAACCACTGAAGCTTTCTTT
>TRBV27|.|.|TRBJ1-4
CASRPSNGKLFF
TGTGCCAGCCGGCCCTCGAATGGAAAACTGTTTTTT
>TRBV7-6|.|TRBD1|TRBJ2-2
CASSLRQGARAGELFF
TGTGCCAGCAGCCTACGACAGGGGGCTAGGGCCGGGGAGCTGTTTTTT
>TRBV11-2|.|TRBD1|TRBJ2-7
CASSLQGTAYEQYF
TGTGCCAGCAGTCTTCAGGGGACAGCCTACGAGCAGTACTTC
>TRBV6-2/TRBV6-3|few|.|TRBJ1-1
CASSYHTEAFF
TGTGCCAGCAGTTACCACACTGAAGCTTTCTTT
>TRBV20-1|.|TRBD2|TRBJ2-3
CSARFLAGVGTDTQYF
TGCAGTGCTAGATTTCTGGCGGGAGTAGGAACAGATACGCAGTATTTT
>TRBV10-3|.|.|TRBJ2-7
CVITNRSSYEQYF
TGTGTCATCACGAACAGAAGCTCCTACGAGCAGTACTTC
>TRBV7-2|.|.|TRBJ2-1
CASNDRRGKYNEQFF
TGTGCCAGCAACGATCGGCGGGGAAAATACAATGAGCAGTTCTTC
>TRBV2|.|.|TRBJ2-5
CASSEPMQLKETQYF
TGTGCCAGCAGTGAACCGATGCAGTTGAAAGAGACCCAGTACTTC
>TRBV5-1|few|TRBD1|TRBJ2-7
CASSQDRGYEQYF
TGCGCCAGCAGTCAGGACAGGGGCTACGAGCAGTACTTC
>TRBV10-3|.|.|TRBJ1-2
CAISENRDYGYTF
TGTGCCATCAGTGAGAACAGGGACTATGGCTACACCTTC
>TRBV10-3|few|.|TRBJ1-1
CASTPGLNTEAFF
TGTGCCTCAACTCCGGGACTAAACACTGAAGCTTTCTTT
>TRBV20-1|few|TRBD2|TRBJ2-1
CSARGVAGGINDREQFF
TGCAGTGCTAGAGGGGTAGCGGGGGGAATAAATGATAGGGAGCAGTTCTTC